This is a list of T cell receptor beta chains from one sample in a study of blood T cell repertoires in COVID-19. Here immunoSEQ multiplex PCR was the method, and the copy in TCRdb shows in-frame clones only, minus some. There are approximately 400,000 clones in the sample; 88% occur only once, and 0.9% to 1.5% lies in the top ten. Material: PBMCs or T cells enriched from blood (not recorded which). These receptors were obtained from a woman between 18 and 30 years old who had recovered from COVID-19. Both conserved end residues are part of each CDR3. A D gene is named only where the DNA matches it firmly. Clone size is not always given. Where it is, it says once, few, many or a class for expanded clones.

V,J,D,size,length,CDR3,DNA
TRBV5-4,TRBJ2-1,TRBD2,.,13,CASTYWGGNEQFF,TGTGCCAGCACCTATTGGGGGGGGAATGAGCAGTTCTTC
TRBV19,TRBJ2-2,TRBD1,.,16,CASSGWTGGIAGELFF,TGTGCCAGTAGTGGATGGACAGGGGGGATAGCCGGGGAGCTGTTTTTT
TRBV3-1/TRBV3-2,TRBJ2-5,.,.,12,CASSQVRETQYF,TGTGCCAGCAGCCAAGTCCGGGAGACCCAGTACTTC
TRBV30,TRBJ1-1,.,.,12,CAWSPPGTEAFF,TGTGCCTGGAGCCCCCCCGGCACTGAAGCTTTCTTT
TRBV5-5,TRBJ1-5,TRBD1,.,14,CASSPQGSDQPQHF,TGTGCCAGCAGCCCACAGGGGTCGGATCAGCCCCAGCATTTT
TRBV5-1,TRBJ2-1,TRBD1,.,11,CASFDRDEQFF,TGCGCCAGCTTCGACAGGGATGAGCAGTTCTTC
TRBV28,TRBJ1-5,.,once,15,CASSSPHYSNQPQHF,TGTGCCAGCAGTTCCCCCCACTATAGCAATCAGCCCCAGCATTTT
TRBV6-5,TRBJ1-4,.,.,14,CASIRFGANEKLFF,TGTGCCAGCATCAGATTTGGAGCAAATGAAAAACTGTTTTTT
TRBV6-5,TRBJ2-1,TRBD2,.,15,CASSLGSGGPNEQFF,TGTGCCAGCAGTTTAGGCAGCGGGGGGCCGAATGAGCAGTTCTTC
TRBV28,TRBJ2-5,TRBD2,.,15,CASSFSGGYQETQYF,TGTGCCAGCAGTTTTAGCGGGGGGTACCAAGAGACCCAGTACTTC
TRBV12-3/TRBV12-4,TRBJ2-1,TRBD1,.,13,CASTRDRAYEQFF,TGTGCCAGCACCAGGGACAGGGCGTATGAGCAGTTCTTC
TRBV6-5,TRBJ1-2,.,.,13,CASRSQGGVGYTF,TGTGCCAGCAGGTCCCAGGGCGGGGTTGGCTACACCTTC
TRBV7-3,TRBJ1-6,.,.,13,CASSFTANSPLHF,TGTGCCAGCAGCTTTACAGCAAATTCACCCCTCCACTTT
TRBV1,TRBJ1-2,.,.,15,CTSYLPPYGTGGLAF,TGCACCAGCTACCTCCCACCCTACGGGACAGGTGGTCTGGCCTTC
TRBV25-1,TRBJ1-2,.,.,13,CASSPQGAYGYTF,TGTGCCAGCAGTCCCCAGGGCGCATATGGCTACACCTTC
TRBV28,TRBJ2-7,TRBD1,.,15,CASSEDRGSSYEQYF,TGTGCCAGCAGTGAGGACAGGGGAAGCTCCTACGAGCAGTACTTC
TRBV5-1,TRBJ2-3,TRBD2,.,16,CASSLLLAGSTDTQYF,TGCGCCAGCAGCTTATTATTAGCGGGGAGCACAGATACGCAGTATTTT
TRBV14,TRBJ2-7,.,.,13,CASSPQKRYEQYF,TGTGCCAGCAGCCCCCAAAAGCGCTACGAGCAGTACTTC
TRBV19,TRBJ1-5,.,.,16,CASSTPAAYSNQPQHF,TGTGCCAGTAGTACCCCGGCGGCGTATAGCAATCAGCCCCAGCATTTT
TRBV3-1/TRBV3-2,TRBJ2-5,TRBD2,once,16,CASSQRSGGGQETQYF,TGTGCCAGCAGCCAGAGGAGCGGGGGGGGCCAAGAGACCCAGTACTTC
TRBV4-2,TRBJ1-1,TRBD1,.,13,CASSPDRGNEAFF,TGTGCCAGCAGCCCAGACAGGGGAAACGAAGCTTTCTTT
TRBV6-5,TRBJ1-1,TRBD1,.,15,CASSYSGRGQTEAFF,TGTGCCAGCAGTTACTCGGGCAGGGGGCAGACTGAAGCTTTCTTT
TRBV3-1/TRBV3-2,TRBJ1-6,TRBD1,.,14,CASRADRGPSPLHF,TGTGCCAGCAGGGCTGACAGGGGGCCTTCACCCCTCCACTTT
TRBV5-4,TRBJ1-2,.,.,13,CASSLDRNYGYTF,TGTGCCAGCAGCTTGGACAGGAACTATGGCTACACCTTC
TRBV29-1,TRBJ2-7,TRBD2,.,15,CSVEDPGGFGGEQYF,TGCAGCGTTGAAGATCCGGGAGGTTTCGGCGGCGAGCAGTACTTC
TRBV7-9,TRBJ2-1,TRBD2,.,16,CASSLKERTSGEKQFF,TGTGCCAGCAGCTTAAAGGAGCGGACTAGCGGGGAAAAGCAGTTCTTC
TRBV4-2,TRBJ1-1,.,.,13,CASSQERGFKAFF,TGTGCCAGCAGCCAAGAACGGGGGTTTAAAGCTTTCTTT
TRBV7-2,TRBJ2-5,.,.,15,CASSLDSGVQETQYF,TGTGCCAGCAGCTTAGATTCAGGGGTGCAAGAGACCCAGTACTTC
TRBV11-2,TRBJ2-1,TRBD2,.,15,CASSLRAGGYNEQFF,TGTGCCAGCAGCTTACGAGCGGGGGGTTACAATGAGCAGTTCTTC